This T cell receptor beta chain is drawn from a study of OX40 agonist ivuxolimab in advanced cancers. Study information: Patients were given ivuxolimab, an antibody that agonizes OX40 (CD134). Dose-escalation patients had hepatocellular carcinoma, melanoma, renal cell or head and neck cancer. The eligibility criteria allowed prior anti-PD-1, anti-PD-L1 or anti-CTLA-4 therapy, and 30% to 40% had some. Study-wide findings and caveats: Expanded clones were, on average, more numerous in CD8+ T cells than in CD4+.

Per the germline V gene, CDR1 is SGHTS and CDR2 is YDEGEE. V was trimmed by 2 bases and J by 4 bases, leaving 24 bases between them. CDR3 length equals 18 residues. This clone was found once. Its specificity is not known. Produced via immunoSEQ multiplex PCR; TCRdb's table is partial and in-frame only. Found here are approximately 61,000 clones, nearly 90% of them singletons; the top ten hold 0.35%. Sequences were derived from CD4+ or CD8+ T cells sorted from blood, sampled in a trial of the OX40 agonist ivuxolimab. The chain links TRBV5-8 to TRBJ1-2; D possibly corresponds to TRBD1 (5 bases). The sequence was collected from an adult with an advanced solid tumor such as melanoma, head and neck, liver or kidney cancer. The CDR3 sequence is CASSFGRSVGDRVYGYTF. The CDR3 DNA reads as TGTGCCAGCAGCTTTGGCCGGTCCGTAGGGGACCGGGTCTATGGCTACACCTTC.